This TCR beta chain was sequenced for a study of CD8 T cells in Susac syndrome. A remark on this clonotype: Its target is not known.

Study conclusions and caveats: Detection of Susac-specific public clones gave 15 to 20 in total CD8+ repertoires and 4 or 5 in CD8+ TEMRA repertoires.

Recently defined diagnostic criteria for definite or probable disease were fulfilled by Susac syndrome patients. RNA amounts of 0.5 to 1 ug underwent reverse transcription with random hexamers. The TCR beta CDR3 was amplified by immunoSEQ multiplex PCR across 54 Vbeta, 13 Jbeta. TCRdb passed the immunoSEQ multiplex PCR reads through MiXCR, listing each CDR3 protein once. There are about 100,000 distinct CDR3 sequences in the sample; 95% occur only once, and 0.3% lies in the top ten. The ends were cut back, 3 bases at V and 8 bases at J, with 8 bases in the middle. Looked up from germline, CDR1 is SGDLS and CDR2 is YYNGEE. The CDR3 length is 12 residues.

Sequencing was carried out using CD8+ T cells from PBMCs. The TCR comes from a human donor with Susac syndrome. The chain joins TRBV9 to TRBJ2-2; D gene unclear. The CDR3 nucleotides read TGTGCCAGCAGCGCGGAAGGGGGGGAGCTGTTTTTT. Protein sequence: CASSAEGGELFF.